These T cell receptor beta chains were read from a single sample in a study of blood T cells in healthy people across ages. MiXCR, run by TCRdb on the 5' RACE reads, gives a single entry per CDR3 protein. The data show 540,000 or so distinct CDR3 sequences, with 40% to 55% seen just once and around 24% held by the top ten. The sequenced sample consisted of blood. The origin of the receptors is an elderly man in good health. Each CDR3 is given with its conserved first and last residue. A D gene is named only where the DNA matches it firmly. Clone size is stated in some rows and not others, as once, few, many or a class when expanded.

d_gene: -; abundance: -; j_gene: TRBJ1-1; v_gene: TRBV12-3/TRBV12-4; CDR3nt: TGTGCCAGCAGCACAAGGGGATTCACTGAAGCTTTCTTT; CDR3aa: CASSTRGFTEAFF
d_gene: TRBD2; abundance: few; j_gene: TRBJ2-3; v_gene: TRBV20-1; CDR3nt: TGCAGTGCAAGCGGGAGACAGGATACGCAGTATTTT; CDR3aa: CSASGRQDTQYF
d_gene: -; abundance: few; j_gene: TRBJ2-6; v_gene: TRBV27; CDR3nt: TGTGCCAGCAGTCCGAGGGTAGAGTCAGCCTACTCTGGGGCCAACGTCCTGACTTTC; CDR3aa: CASSPRVESAYSGANVLTF
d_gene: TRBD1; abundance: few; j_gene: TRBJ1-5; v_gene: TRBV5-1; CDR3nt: TGCGCCAGCAGCTTGGAAGGGGGCGGTCAGCCCCAGCATTTT; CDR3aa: CASSLEGGGQPQHF
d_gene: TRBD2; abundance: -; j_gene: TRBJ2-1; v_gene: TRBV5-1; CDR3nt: TGCGCCAGCAGCTTACGTAGCGGGGGGGCGGCTGGGTCCTACAATGAGCAGTTCTTC; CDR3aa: CASSLRSGGAAGSYNEQFF
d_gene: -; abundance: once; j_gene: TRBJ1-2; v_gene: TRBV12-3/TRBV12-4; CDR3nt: TGTGCCAGCAGCCCACCACTCGGCTACACCTTC; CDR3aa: CASSPPLGYTF
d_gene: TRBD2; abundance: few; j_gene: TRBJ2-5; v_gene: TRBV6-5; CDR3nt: TGTGCCAGCAGACTAGCGGTCGGCTCCGGTCAGTACTTC; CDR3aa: CASRLAVGSGQYF
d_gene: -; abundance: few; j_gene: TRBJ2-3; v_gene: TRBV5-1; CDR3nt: TGCGCCAGCAGCTTGGCCGGGGTGAGAACAGATACGCAGTATTTT; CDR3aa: CASSLAGVRTDTQYF
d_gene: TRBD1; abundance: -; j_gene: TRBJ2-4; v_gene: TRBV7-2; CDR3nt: TGTGCCAGCAGCTTAGTGGTACAGGGGGAAAACATTCAGTACTTC; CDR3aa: CASSLVVQGENIQYF
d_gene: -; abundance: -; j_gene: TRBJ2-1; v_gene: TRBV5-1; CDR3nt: TGCGCCAGCGCCTGGGAAGGGTCCAATGAGCAGTTCTTC; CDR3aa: CASAWEGSNEQFF
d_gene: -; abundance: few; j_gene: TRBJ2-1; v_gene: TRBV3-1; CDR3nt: TGTGCCAGCAGCCCCGAGCCTGTACACAATGAGCAGTTCTTC; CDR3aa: CASSPEPVHNEQFF
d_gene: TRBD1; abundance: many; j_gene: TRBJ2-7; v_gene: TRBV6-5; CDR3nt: TGTGCCAGCAGCCCAAGGACAGGGGGTTACGAGCAGTACTTC; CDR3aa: CASSPRTGGYEQYF
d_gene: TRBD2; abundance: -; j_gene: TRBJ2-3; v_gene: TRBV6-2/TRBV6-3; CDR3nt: TGTGCCAGCAGGCTAGCGGGGCGTACTAGCACAGATACGCAGTATTTT; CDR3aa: CASRLAGRTSTDTQYF
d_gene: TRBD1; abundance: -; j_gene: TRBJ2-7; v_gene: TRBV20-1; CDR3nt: TGCAGTGCTAAGGACAGGGACGGGGGCGAGCAGTACTTC; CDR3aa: CSAKDRDGGEQYF
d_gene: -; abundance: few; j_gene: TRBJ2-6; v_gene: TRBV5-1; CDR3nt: TGCGCCAGCAGCCTAGAGAACGCTGGGGCCAACGTCCTGACTTTC; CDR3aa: CASSLENAGANVLTF
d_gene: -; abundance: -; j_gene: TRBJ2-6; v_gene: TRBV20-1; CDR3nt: TGCAGTGCTTCCGGGGACTCGAAGTCTGGGGCCAACGTCCTGACTTTC; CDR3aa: CSASGDSKSGANVLTF
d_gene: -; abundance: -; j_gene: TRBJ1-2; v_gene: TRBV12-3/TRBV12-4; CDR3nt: TGTGCCAGCAGTTTCAGTGTAGGGGTCAGGGACGATGGCTACACCTTC; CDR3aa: CASSFSVGVRDDGYTF
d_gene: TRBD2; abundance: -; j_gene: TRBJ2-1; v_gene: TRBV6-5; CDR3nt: TGTGCCAGCAGCCTAGCGGGAGGAGGGGTCAATGAGCAGTTCTTC; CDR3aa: CASSLAGGGVNEQFF
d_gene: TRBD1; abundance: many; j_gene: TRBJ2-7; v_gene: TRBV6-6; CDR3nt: TGTGCCAGCAGGGAGGGGACAGGACCCTACGAGCAGTACTTC; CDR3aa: CASREGTGPYEQYF
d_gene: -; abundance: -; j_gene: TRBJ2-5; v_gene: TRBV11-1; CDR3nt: TGTGCCAGCAGCTTAGCTCTCGGACCTGAAGAGACCCAGTACTTC; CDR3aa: CASSLALGPEETQYF
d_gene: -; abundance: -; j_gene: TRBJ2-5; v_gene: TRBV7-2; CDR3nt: TGTGCCAGCAGCTTCGCAGGGACGGGAGAGACCCAGTACTTC; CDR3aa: CASSFAGTGETQYF
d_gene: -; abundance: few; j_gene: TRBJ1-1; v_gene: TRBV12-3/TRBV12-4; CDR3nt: TGTGCCAGTCGCCGGAGGGATATGAACACTGAAGCTTTCTTT; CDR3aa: CASRRRDMNTEAFF
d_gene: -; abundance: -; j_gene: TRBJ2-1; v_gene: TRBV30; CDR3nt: TGTGCCTGGAGTGTAGCGTTGGAGCAGTTCTTC; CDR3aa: CAWSVALEQFF
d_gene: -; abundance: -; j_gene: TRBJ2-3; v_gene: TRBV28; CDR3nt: TGTGCCAGCAGCACCCCGGGTACTAGTACAGATACGCAGTATTTT; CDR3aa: CASSTPGTSTDTQYF
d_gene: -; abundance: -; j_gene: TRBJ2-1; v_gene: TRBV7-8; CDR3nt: TGTGCCAGCAGCCCCAGAGAGGGGAACAATGAGCAGTTCTTC; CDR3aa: CASSPREGNNEQFF
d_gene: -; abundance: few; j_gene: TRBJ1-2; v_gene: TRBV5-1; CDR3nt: TGCGCCAGCAGCCCTGAAACGAACTATGGCTACACCTTC; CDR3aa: CASSPETNYGYTF
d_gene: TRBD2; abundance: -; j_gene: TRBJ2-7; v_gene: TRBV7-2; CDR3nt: TGTGCCAGCAGCTTACAGCCTAGCGGGCGATCCTACGAGCAGTACTTC; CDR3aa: CASSLQPSGRSYEQYF
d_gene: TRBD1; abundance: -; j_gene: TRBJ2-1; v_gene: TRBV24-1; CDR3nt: TGTGCCACCAGTGCTGGGACAGGAGGGGTGCAGTTCTTC; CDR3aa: CATSAGTGGVQFF
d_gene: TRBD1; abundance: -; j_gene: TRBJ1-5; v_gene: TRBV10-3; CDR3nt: TGTGCCACCGGGACAGCCGAGAATCAGCCCCAGCATTTT; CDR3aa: CATGTAENQPQHF
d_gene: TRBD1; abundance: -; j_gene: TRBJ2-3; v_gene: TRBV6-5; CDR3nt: TGTGCCAGCAGTACGTGGACAGGCACGCAGTATTTT; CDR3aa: CASSTWTGTQYF
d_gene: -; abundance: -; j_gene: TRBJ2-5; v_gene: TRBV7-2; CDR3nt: TGTGCCAGCAGCCCCGATACGGAGACCCAGTACTTC; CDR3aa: CASSPDTETQYF
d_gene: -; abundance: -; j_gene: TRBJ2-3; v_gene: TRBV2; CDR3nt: TGTGCCACCCCGGCGACGGGAATGGAGACAGATACGCAGTATTTT; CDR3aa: CATPATGMETDTQYF
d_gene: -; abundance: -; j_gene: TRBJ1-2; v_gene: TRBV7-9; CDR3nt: TGTGCCAGCACCCTTGGAAGGGAGGGTTGGAACTACTATGGCTACACCTTC; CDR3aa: CASTLGREGWNYYGYTF
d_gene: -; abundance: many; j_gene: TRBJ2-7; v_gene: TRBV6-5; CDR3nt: TGTGCCAGCAGTTACGCCCCCGCCCTCTACGAGCAGTACTTC; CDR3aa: CASSYAPALYEQYF
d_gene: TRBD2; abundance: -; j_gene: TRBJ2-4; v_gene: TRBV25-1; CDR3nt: TGTGCCAGCAATACCGGGACTAGTAGTTGGCAGTACTTC; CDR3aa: CASNTGTSSWQYF
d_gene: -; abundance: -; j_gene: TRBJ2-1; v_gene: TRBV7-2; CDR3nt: TGTGCCAGCAGACGAACAGGGTCGGTGTCCTACAATGAGCAGTTCTTC; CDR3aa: CASRRTGSVSYNEQFF
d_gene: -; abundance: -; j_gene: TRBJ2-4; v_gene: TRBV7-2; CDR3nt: TGTGCCAGCAGCTTAGGCCCGGGGGGCGCGGGAAACATTCAGTACTTC; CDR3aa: CASSLGPGGAGNIQYF
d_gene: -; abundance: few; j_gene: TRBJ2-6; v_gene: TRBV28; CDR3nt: TGTGCCAGCAGGAAGACGGACTCTGGGGCCAACGTCCTGACTTTC; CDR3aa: CASRKTDSGANVLTF
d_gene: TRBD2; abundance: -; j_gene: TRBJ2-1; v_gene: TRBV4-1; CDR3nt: TGCGCCAGCAGCCAAGGGTCTAGCGGGGCCGAATCCTACAATGAGCAGTTCTTC; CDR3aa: CASSQGSSGAESYNEQFF
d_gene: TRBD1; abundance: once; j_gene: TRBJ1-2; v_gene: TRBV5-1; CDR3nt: TGCGCCAGCAGCTTGGCCGCACAGGGGTTAGGCTATGGCTACACCTTC; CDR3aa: CASSLAAQGLGYGYTF
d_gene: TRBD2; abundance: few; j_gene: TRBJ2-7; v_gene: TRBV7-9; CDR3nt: TGTGCCAGCAGCTTCGACGGGGGAGGGTCCTACGAGCAGTACTTC; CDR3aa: CASSFDGGGSYEQYF
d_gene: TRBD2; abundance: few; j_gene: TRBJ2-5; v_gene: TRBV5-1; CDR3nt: TGCGCCAGCAGCATAACCTCCCTAGCGGGGGCCGGCTACAATGAGCAGTACTTC; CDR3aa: CASSITSLAGAGYNEQYF
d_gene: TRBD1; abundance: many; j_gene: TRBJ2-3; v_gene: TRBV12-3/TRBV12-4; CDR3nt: TGTGCCAGCAGTATGACAGGGAGCACAGATACGCAGTATTTT; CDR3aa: CASSMTGSTDTQYF
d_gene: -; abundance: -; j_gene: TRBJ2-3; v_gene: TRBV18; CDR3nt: TGTGCCAGCTCACCAGGGACTCCCACAGATACGCAGTATTTT; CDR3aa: CASSPGTPTDTQYF
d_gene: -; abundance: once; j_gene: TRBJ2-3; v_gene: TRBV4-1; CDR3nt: TGCGCCAGCAGCACCCCGTCCGGGGCGGCGGAGACGCAGTATTTT; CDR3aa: CASSTPSGAAETQYF
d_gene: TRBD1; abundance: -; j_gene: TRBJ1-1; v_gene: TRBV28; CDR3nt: TGTGCCAGCAGTTTCCTTCCAGGGGGAAATACTGAAGCTTTCTTT; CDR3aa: CASSFLPGGNTEAFF
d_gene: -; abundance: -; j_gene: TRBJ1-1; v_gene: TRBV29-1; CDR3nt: TGCAGCGCCTGGTGGACAGTGAACACTGAAGCTTTCTTT; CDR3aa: CSAWWTVNTEAFF
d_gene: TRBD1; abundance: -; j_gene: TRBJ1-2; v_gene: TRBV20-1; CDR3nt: TGCAGTGCTAGAGATTCCCCAACCGGGACAGTCCATGGCTACACCTTC; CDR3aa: CSARDSPTGTVHGYTF
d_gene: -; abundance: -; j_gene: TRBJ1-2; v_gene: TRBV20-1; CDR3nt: TGCAGTGCTAGAGATTGGGCCGCTAACTATGGCTGCACCTTC; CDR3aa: CSARDWAANYGCTF
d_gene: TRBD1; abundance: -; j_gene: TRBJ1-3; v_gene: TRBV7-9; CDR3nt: TGTGCCAGCAGCCGGGGACAGGGTGACGGAAACACCATATATTTT; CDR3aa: CASSRGQGDGNTIYF
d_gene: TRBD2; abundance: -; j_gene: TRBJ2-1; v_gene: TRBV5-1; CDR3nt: TGCGCCAGCAGCTTGGCGCCGGCTAGCGGGGGGGCCCGGAATGAGCAGTTCTTC; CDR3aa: CASSLAPASGGARNEQFF
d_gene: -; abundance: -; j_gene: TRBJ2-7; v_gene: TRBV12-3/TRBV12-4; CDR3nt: TGTGCCAGCTCCTTGGGGTCTACAGCCTCCTACGAGCAGTACTTC; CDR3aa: CASSLGSTASYEQYF
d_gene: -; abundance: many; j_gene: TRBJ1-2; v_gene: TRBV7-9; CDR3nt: TGTGCCAGCAGATCAGCAGGGGCGGAGGGCTACACCTTC; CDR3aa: CASRSAGAEGYTF
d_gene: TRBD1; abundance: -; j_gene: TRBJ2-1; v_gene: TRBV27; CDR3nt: TGTGCCAGCAGTTTTCGACAGGGTCCCTGGGATGAGCAGTTCTTC; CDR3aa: CASSFRQGPWDEQFF
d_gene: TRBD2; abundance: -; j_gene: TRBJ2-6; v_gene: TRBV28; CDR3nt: TGTGCCAGCAGTTTAGTTAGCGGGCCTTCTGGGGCCAACGTCCTGACTTTC; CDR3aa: CASSLVSGPSGANVLTF
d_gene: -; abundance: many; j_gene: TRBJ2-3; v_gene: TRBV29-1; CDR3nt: TGCAGCGCAGCGGGGCGAACCCAGGGGGATACGCAGTATTTT; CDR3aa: CSAAGRTQGDTQYF
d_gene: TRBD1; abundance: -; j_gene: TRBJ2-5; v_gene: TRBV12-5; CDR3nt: TGTGCTAGTGGCTCACAGGGGGTGGAGACCCAGTACTTC; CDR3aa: CASGSQGVETQYF
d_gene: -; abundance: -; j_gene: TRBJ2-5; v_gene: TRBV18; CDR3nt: TGTGCCAGCTCACCCATGGGGGGCAGATCGTACCAAGAGACCCAGTACTTC; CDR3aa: CASSPMGGRSYQETQYF
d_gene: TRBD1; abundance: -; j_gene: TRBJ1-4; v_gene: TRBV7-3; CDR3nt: TGTGCCAGCAGCCCACCCACAGGGGGAAGTGAAAAACTGTTTTTT; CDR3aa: CASSPPTGGSEKLFF
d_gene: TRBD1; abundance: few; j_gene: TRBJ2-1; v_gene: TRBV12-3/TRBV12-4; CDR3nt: TGTGCCAGCAGTTCGGGACAGGGGAGGGTGGATGAGCAGTTCTTC; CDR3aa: CASSSGQGRVDEQFF